Listed here is a single T cell receptor beta chain. This record belongs to a study of cytomegalovirus exposure and HLA in healthy donors. This CDR3 is built from 14 residues. Between the trimmed V and J ends, which lost 5 bases and 1 base, there was a span of 11 bases. The germline V gene encodes CDR1 SEHNR and CDR2 FQNEAQ (reference sequence). In the PCR, 60 Vbeta and 13 Jbeta primers were used. The protocol was immunoSEQ multiplex PCR, while the TCRdb copy is restricted to in-frame clones and leaves out a portion. The specimen's table records fewer than 250,000 clones. The receptor comes from a woman aged 30 to 39 in good health and CMV-seropositive. Sequencing used PBMCs. The chain couples TRBV7-9 to TRBJ2-5; maybe TRBD2 (5 bases). The CDR3 loop is CASSPSGVQETQYF. The CDR3 DNA reads TGTGCCAGCAGCCCTTCCGGGGTCCAAGAGACCCAGTACTTC.